These T cell receptor beta chains were read from a single sample in a study of blood T cells in healthy people across ages. TCRdb ran MiXCR on the 5' RACE reads and lists one entry per CDR3 protein. The sample contains 850,000 to 1,000,000 distinct CDR3 sequences, 51% of which appear only once. What was sequenced was blood. Receptors were obtained from a woman aged 55-75 years in good health. CDR3s include the opening cysteine and the closing phenylalanine or tryptophan. D genes are given only for firm matches. The size entry is marked missing in some rows and otherwise reads once, few, many or a size class.

cdr3_aa: CASSFKSTPPTYNEQFF
cdr3_nt: TGCGCCAGCAGCTTTAAGAGCACCCCACCTACCTACAATGAGCAGTTCTTC
j_call: TRBJ2-1
v_call: TRBV5-1
clone_size: few
d_call: NA

cdr3_aa: CASSQEQGLYTDTQYF
cdr3_nt: TGTGCCAGCAGCCAAGAACAGGGCCTCTACACAGATACGCAGTATTTT
j_call: TRBJ2-3
v_call: TRBV3-1
clone_size: NA
d_call: NA

cdr3_aa: CAWNRGTGEQYF
cdr3_nt: TGTGCCTGGAATCGGGGGACAGGCGAGCAGTACTTC
j_call: TRBJ2-7
v_call: TRBV30
clone_size: NA
d_call: TRBD1

cdr3_aa: CATVPGTGGLNEQFF
cdr3_nt: TGTGCCACTGTACCCGGGACAGGGGGCCTAAATGAGCAGTTCTTC
j_call: TRBJ2-1
v_call: TRBV27
clone_size: NA
d_call: TRBD1

cdr3_aa: CSARRQGGGTEAFF
cdr3_nt: TGCAGTGCTAGAAGGCAGGGCGGAGGGACTGAAGCTTTCTTT
j_call: TRBJ1-1
v_call: TRBV20-1
clone_size: NA
d_call: NA

cdr3_aa: CASRAKRGTGELFF
cdr3_nt: TGTGCCAGCAGGGCTAAGAGGGGTACCGGGGAGCTGTTTTTT
j_call: TRBJ2-2
v_call: TRBV7-7
clone_size: NA
d_call: NA

cdr3_aa: CSVDGAGGADTQYF
cdr3_nt: TGCAGCGTTGACGGGGCGGGAGGAGCAGATACGCAGTATTTT
j_call: TRBJ2-3
v_call: TRBV29-1
clone_size: NA
d_call: TRBD2

cdr3_aa: CASSSSSGGDSSGANVLTF
cdr3_nt: TGTGCCAGCAGTTCCTCGAGTGGGGGAGACTCCTCTGGGGCCAACGTCCTGACTTTC
j_call: TRBJ2-6
v_call: TRBV27
clone_size: few
d_call: NA

cdr3_aa: CASSQATGASGANVLTF
cdr3_nt: TGCGCCAGCAGCCAGGCTACAGGGGCGAGTGGGGCCAACGTCCTGACTTTC
j_call: TRBJ2-6
v_call: TRBV4-1
clone_size: many
d_call: TRBD1

cdr3_aa: CATSDHLRTSADTQYF
cdr3_nt: TGTGCCACCAGTGACCACTTGAGGACTAGCGCAGATACGCAGTATTTT
j_call: TRBJ2-3
v_call: TRBV24-1
clone_size: NA
d_call: TRBD2

cdr3_aa: CASSGGTSYNEQFF
cdr3_nt: TGTGCCAGTAGCGGAGGCACCTCCTACAATGAGCAGTTCTTC
j_call: TRBJ2-1
v_call: TRBV6-5
clone_size: NA
d_call: NA

cdr3_aa: CSVSSGGVTQYF
cdr3_nt: TGCAGCGTCTCGAGCGGGGGCGTTACCCAGTATTTT
j_call: TRBJ2-3
v_call: TRBV29-1
clone_size: NA
d_call: TRBD2

cdr3_aa: CSVGSSPGTGDYGYTF
cdr3_nt: TGCAGCGTTGGTTCCAGCCCAGGGACAGGGGACTATGGCTACACCTTC
j_call: TRBJ1-2
v_call: TRBV29-1
clone_size: few
d_call: TRBD1

cdr3_aa: CATSDRSAREGLDTQYF
cdr3_nt: TGTGCCACCAGTGACCGATCCGCGCGGGAGGGCTTAGATACGCAGTATTTT
j_call: TRBJ2-3
v_call: TRBV24-1
clone_size: few
d_call: TRBD2

cdr3_aa: CSVRTSGRTYEQYF
cdr3_nt: TGCAGCGTACGGACTAGCGGGAGGACCTACGAGCAGTACTTC
j_call: TRBJ2-7
v_call: TRBV29-1
clone_size: few
d_call: TRBD2

cdr3_aa: CASSLGSGNEAFF
cdr3_nt: TGTGCCAGCAGCTTAGGTTCTGGGAATGAAGCTTTCTTT
j_call: TRBJ1-1
v_call: TRBV7-9
clone_size: NA
d_call: NA

cdr3_aa: CATSDRGQRTSGSRNEQYF
cdr3_nt: TGTGCCACCAGTGACAGGGGACAGAGGACTAGCGGGAGCCGCAATGAGCAGTACTTC
j_call: TRBJ2-7
v_call: TRBV24-1
clone_size: NA
d_call: TRBD2

cdr3_aa: CASSVVPGASGYTF
cdr3_nt: TGTGCCAGCAGCGTAGTCCCAGGGGCTTCCGGCTACACCTTC
j_call: TRBJ1-2
v_call: TRBV9
clone_size: NA
d_call: NA

cdr3_aa: CASSSGNIGQFF
cdr3_nt: TGTGCCAGCAGTTCCGGAAACATAGGGCAGTTCTTC
j_call: TRBJ2-1
v_call: TRBV28
clone_size: NA
d_call: NA

cdr3_aa: CASSLAGSGSEYVQYF
cdr3_nt: TGTGCCAGCAGCTTAGCAGGTAGCGGGAGCGAATACGTGCAGTACTTC
j_call: TRBJ2-7
v_call: TRBV11-1
clone_size: NA
d_call: TRBD2

cdr3_aa: CASSAHLGQGALEAFF
cdr3_nt: TGTGCCAGCAGTGCCCACTTGGGACAGGGGGCGCTTGAAGCTTTCTTT
j_call: TRBJ1-1
v_call: TRBV6-1
clone_size: NA
d_call: TRBD1

cdr3_aa: CASKDGPTDTQYF
cdr3_nt: TGCGCCAGCAAAGACGGCCCCACAGATACGCAGTATTTT
j_call: TRBJ2-3
v_call: TRBV4-1
clone_size: NA
d_call: NA

cdr3_aa: CASSPRSRGTDTQYF
cdr3_nt: TGTGCCAGCAGCCCCAGGTCTAGGGGCACAGATACGCAGTATTTT
j_call: TRBJ2-3
v_call: TRBV6-2/TRBV6-3
clone_size: NA
d_call: NA

cdr3_aa: CASSQDFAQYF
cdr3_nt: TGCGCCAGCAGCCAAGATTTTGCGCAGTATTTT
j_call: TRBJ2-3
v_call: TRBV4-1
clone_size: NA
d_call: NA

cdr3_aa: CASGLGATEGAGQYF
cdr3_nt: TGTGCTAGTGGTTTGGGGGCTACCGAGGGGGCTGGGCAGTACTTC
j_call: TRBJ2-5
v_call: TRBV12-5
clone_size: NA
d_call: TRBD1

cdr3_aa: CSAPSTQRMDEKLFF
cdr3_nt: TGCAGTGCTCCCTCTACCCAGAGAATGGATGAAAAACTGTTTTTT
j_call: TRBJ1-4
v_call: TRBV20-1
clone_size: once
d_call: NA

cdr3_aa: CASSPVDRGVFGYTF
cdr3_nt: TGTGCCAGCAGTCCCGTGGACAGGGGAGTATTTGGCTACACCTTC
j_call: TRBJ1-2
v_call: TRBV12-3/TRBV12-4
clone_size: few
d_call: TRBD1

cdr3_aa: CAWSPGRTYGYTF
cdr3_nt: TGTGCCTGGAGTCCCGGACGGACCTATGGCTACACCTTC
j_call: TRBJ1-2
v_call: TRBV30
clone_size: NA
d_call: NA

cdr3_aa: CASRPGPYNEQYF
cdr3_nt: TGTGCCAGCAGACCGGGACCTTACAATGAGCAGTACTTC
j_call: TRBJ2-5
v_call: TRBV6-2/TRBV6-3
clone_size: NA
d_call: NA

cdr3_aa: CSVVRQGYEQYF
cdr3_nt: TGCAGCGTTGTCAGGCAGGGCTACGAGCAGTACTTC
j_call: TRBJ2-7
v_call: TRBV29-1
clone_size: NA
d_call: NA

cdr3_aa: CSARGGVAGDETQYF
cdr3_nt: TGCAGTGCTAGAGGTGGAGTAGCGGGAGATGAGACCCAGTACTTC
j_call: TRBJ2-5
v_call: TRBV20-1
clone_size: NA
d_call: TRBD2

cdr3_aa: CSASLWEAYNEQFF
cdr3_nt: TGCAGTGCTAGTCTATGGGAAGCCTACAATGAGCAGTTCTTC
j_call: TRBJ2-1
v_call: TRBV20-1
clone_size: NA
d_call: NA

cdr3_aa: CSAVTGTAQETQYF
cdr3_nt: TGCAGTGCTGTTACTGGGACGGCCCAAGAGACCCAGTACTTC
j_call: TRBJ2-5
v_call: TRBV20-1
clone_size: few
d_call: NA

cdr3_aa: CSASRQGDNYGYTF
cdr3_nt: TGCAGTGCTTCTCGACAGGGAGATAACTATGGCTACACCTTC
j_call: TRBJ1-2
v_call: TRBV20-1
clone_size: few
d_call: TRBD1

cdr3_aa: CSVEKGALMGTEAFF
cdr3_nt: TGCAGCGTTGAAAAAGGGGCTCTGATGGGAACTGAAGCTTTCTTT
j_call: TRBJ1-1
v_call: TRBV29-1
clone_size: few
d_call: NA

cdr3_aa: CASSLAYMYEQYF
cdr3_nt: TGTGCCAGCAGTTTAGCATACATGTACGAGCAGTACTTC
j_call: TRBJ2-7
v_call: TRBV27
clone_size: NA
d_call: NA

cdr3_aa: CASSFRTRRSSGANVLTF
cdr3_nt: TGTGCCAGCAGCTTCCGGACAAGGCGAAGCTCTGGGGCCAACGTCCTGACTTTC
j_call: TRBJ2-6
v_call: TRBV7-2
clone_size: NA
d_call: NA

cdr3_aa: CSAQGSAYEQYF
cdr3_nt: TGCAGCGCTCAGGGGTCCGCCTACGAGCAGTACTTC
j_call: TRBJ2-7
v_call: TRBV29-1
clone_size: few
d_call: NA

cdr3_aa: CASSTLAGGPGVTDTQYF
cdr3_nt: TGTGCCAGCTCTACATTAGCGGGAGGACCCGGAGTAACAGATACGCAGTATTTT
j_call: TRBJ2-3
v_call: TRBV6-1
clone_size: NA
d_call: TRBD2

cdr3_aa: CAISELGPQYF
cdr3_nt: TGTGCCATCAGTGAGTTGGGACCGCAGTACTTC
j_call: TRBJ2-5
v_call: TRBV10-3
clone_size: NA
d_call: NA